This TCR beta chain was recovered during a study of blood T cell repertoires in COVID-19. Original methodology: Estimation of nucleated cell counts was performed using reference gene primer amplification. Clones were sequenced by immunoSEQ multiplex PCR, and TCRdb holds only the in-frame ones, with some missing. The V and J calls and the clone size are those of that table, but D and trimming were determined from the DNA. In the table there are roughly 150,000 clones, 70% to 90% of which are singletons. The sequenced sample consisted of peripheral blood. The TCR comes from a woman in her forties or fifties with COVID-19, enrolled during active disease.

CDR3 DNA sequence: TGTGCCAGCAGTCCCCGACAGGGCGGAGAGACCCAGTACTTC. Encoded protein: CASSPRQGGETQYF. The V call is TRBV27, the J call TRBJ2-5, with TRBD1 identical over 7 bases. The germline CDR1 and CDR2 sequences are MNHEY and SMNVEV (reference sequence). J lost 4 bases, V lost 5 bases, and 7 bases had no gene match. The CDR3 has 14 residues.